This T cell receptor beta chain was found in a study of shared clonotypes between healthy human individuals. The study, taken as a whole, reports: The study drew on few donors, limiting represented genetic and exposure-history diversity. Tissues were not sampled, only blood, and their repertoires likely differ.

The CDR3 extends over 12 amino acids. V was trimmed by 8 bases and J by 3 bases, leaving 11 bases between them. Germline loops: CDR1 SGHAT, CDR2 FQNNGV. As regards this clone: The antigen is unknown.

Adults of Caucasian background living in Nashville, Tennessee made up all donors. A split of CD4+ cells into CD45RA+ naive and CD45RA-negative memory subsets was performed. Profiling relied on immunoSEQ multiplex PCR, and the TCRdb table lists in-frame clones only, not all of them. The sample has 2 million to 2.5 million clones, approximately 90% seen once. The receptor comes from a man younger than 35 in good health. Some clones in this sample may be carry-over from other donors' samples. The rearrangement uses TRBV11-2 and TRBJ2-7; D remains unclear. Sample: naive CD4+ T cells from PBMCs. Subset: CD45RA+ positively selected. CDR3 region: CASGPIGYEQYF. The CDR3 DNA sequence: TGTGCCAGCGGCCCGATCGGCTACGAGCAGTACTTC. Filled out from reference TRBV11-2 and TRBJ2-7, the complete variable domain reads EAGVAQSPRYKIIEKRQSVAFWCNPISGHATLYWYQQILGQGPKLLIQFQNNGVVDDSQLPKDRFSAERLKGVDSTLKIQPAKLEDSAVYLCASGPIGYEQYFGPGTRLTVT.